The sequence of this TCR beta chain was determined in a study of blood T cell repertoires in COVID-19. Assay used: immunoSEQ multiplex PCR; TCRdb lists only in-frame clones, some missing. The data show about 150,000 clones, roughly 87% seen once. CDR1 is MDHEN and CDR2 is SYDVKM in the germline V gene. The CDR3 has 13 residues. V was clipped by 5 bases and J by 2 bases, with 9 bases between them. Specimen: PBMCs or T cells enriched from blood (not recorded which). V and J are TRBV28 and TRBJ1-2; D unresolved. The sequence was collected from a woman aged 40 to 50 who had been exposed to COVID-19. CDR3 in DNA: TGTGCCAGCAGTGGCCGAATGAACTATGGCTACACCTTC. Translation gives CASSGRMNYGYTF.